The rows below give T cell receptor beta chains drawn from one sample of a study of shared clonotypes between healthy human individuals. Some clones are missing from TCRdb's copy, which holds only in-frame ones; the method was immunoSEQ multiplex PCR. The sample shows under 2,500,000 clones, under 97% of them seen only once. Material for sequencing was naive CD4+ T cells sorted from blood. These receptors came from a man younger than 35 in good health. The CDR3 runs from the conserved cysteine through the conserved F or W. The order of the fields is V gene, D gene, clone size, J gene, CDR3 protein, CDR3 DNA. The D gene is left open where the match is weak. Not every row has a clone size; where given, it reads once, few, many or a size class.

>TRBV2|-|-|TRBJ1-3
CASSDQASSGNTIYF
TGTGCCAGCAGTGATCAGGCGAGCTCTGGAAACACCATATATTTT
>TRBV5-4|-|-|TRBJ2-3
CASSQVAADTQYF
TGTGCCAGCAGCCAGGTAGCGGCAGATACGCAGTATTTT
>TRBV7-2|-|once|TRBJ1-3
CASSLGGTGNTIYF
TGTGCCAGCAGCTTAGGAGGGACTGGAAACACCATATATTTT
>TRBV9|-|-|TRBJ2-7
CASSVGASVSYEQYF
TGTGCCAGCAGCGTAGGGGCTAGCGTCTCCTACGAGCAGTACTTC
>TRBV10-2|-|-|TRBJ1-5
CASTEGGDWNQPQHF
TGCGCCAGCACCGAGGGGGGGGATTGGAATCAGCCCCAGCATTTT
>TRBV25-1|-|-|TRBJ2-1
CASSESGPRRYNEQFF
TGTGCCAGCAGTGAATCCGGGCCCCGACGCTACAATGAGCAGTTCTTC
>TRBV5-1|-|-|TRBJ1-2
CASSLEGQGLGYTF
TGCGCCAGCAGCTTGGAGGGGCAGGGTCTGGGCTACACCTTC
>TRBV5-1|TRBD2|-|TRBJ2-2
CASSLGSGRPANTGELFF
TGCGCCAGCAGCTTGGGTAGCGGGCGACCCGCGAACACCGGGGAGCTGTTTTTT
>TRBV6-1|TRBD1|-|TRBJ1-2
CASSEEAGGWGYTF
TGTGCCAGCAGTGAGGAAGCAGGGGGCTGGGGCTACACCTTC
>TRBV6-1|-|-|TRBJ1-2
CASSGAYGYTF
TGTGCCAGCAGTGGCGCGTATGGCTACACCTTC
>TRBV7-9|TRBD1|-|TRBJ2-7
CASSPEGARVSEQYF
TGTGCCAGCAGCCCCGAGGGGGCCAGGGTAAGCGAGCAGTACTTC
>TRBV5-4|-|-|TRBJ1-2
CASSLAAGWDDYGYTF
TGTGCCAGCAGCTTGGCCGCGGGATGGGATGACTATGGCTACACCTTC
>TRBV13|-|-|TRBJ1-1
CASSLVPYTEAFF
TGTGCCAGCAGCTTAGTTCCATACACTGAAGCTTTCTTT
>TRBV13|-|-|TRBJ2-7
CASSLRRAYEQYF
TGTGCCAGCAGCTTACGGAGGGCCTACGAGCAGTACTTC
>TRBV5-1|-|-|TRBJ2-3
CASSLTGLSTDTQYF
TGCGCCAGCAGCTTGACAGGCCTTAGCACAGATACGCAGTATTTT
>TRBV7-8|-|-|TRBJ1-6
CASSHGRYNSPLHF
TGTGCCAGCAGCCACGGACGGTATAATTCACCCCTCCACTTT
>TRBV29-1|-|-|TRBJ2-3
CSVVESQGQRFSRDTQYF
TGCAGCGTTGTCGAAAGCCAGGGCCAACGTTTTAGCAGGGATACGCAGTATTTT
>TRBV2|TRBD1|-|TRBJ2-7
CASSVGTDRYEQYF
TGTGCCAGCAGTGTTGGGACAGATCGCTACGAGCAGTACTTC
>TRBV5-4|-|-|TRBJ2-3
CASSFADTQYF
TGTGCCAGCAGTTTCGCCGATACGCAGTATTTT
>TRBV7-2|-|once|TRBJ2-7
CASSPGTRVNEQYF
TGTGCCAGCAGCCCCGGGACTCGCGTTAATGAGCAGTACTTC
>TRBV28|TRBD2|-|TRBJ2-5
CASRVRGETQYF
TGTGCCAGCAGAGTGCGGGGGGAGACCCAGTACTTC
>TRBV4-3|-|once|TRBJ1-6
CASRPGTDYNSPLHF
TGCGCCAGCAGACCAGGGACGGATTATAATTCACCCCTCCACTTT
>TRBV6-1|-|-|TRBJ1-1
CASSEGGGAFF
TGTGCCAGCAGTGAAGGGGGAGGGGCTTTCTTT
>TRBV6-5|-|-|TRBJ1-6
CASSFRDRGDSPLHF
TGTGCCAGCAGTTTCCGGGACCGAGGGGATTCACCCCTCCACTTT
>TRBV19|-|-|TRBJ1-2
CASSSPGGNYGYTF
TGTGCCAGTAGTAGCCCGGGGGGAAACTATGGCTACACCTTC
>TRBV2|TRBD2|-|TRBJ2-3
CAAFSGGYTDTQYF
TGTGCCGCATTTAGCGGGGGATACACAGATACGCAGTATTTT
>TRBV28|-|-|TRBJ2-7
CASRPGGYEQYF
TGTGCCAGCAGACCGGGCGGTTACGAGCAGTACTTC
>TRBV6-1|TRBD1|-|TRBJ1-3
CASSGDSLVFGNTIYF
TGTGCCAGCAGTGGGGACAGTCTCGTCTTTGGAAACACCATATATTTT
>TRBV18|-|-|TRBJ1-2
CASSPSGHEPRRGYTF
TGTGCCAGCTCACCCTCGGGACACGAGCCTCGGCGCGGCTACACCTTC
>TRBV30|-|once|TRBJ2-3
CAWSVYGRRTDTQYF
TGTGCCTGGAGTGTATATGGCAGACGCACAGATACGCAGTATTTT
>TRBV6-1|-|-|TRBJ2-3
CASSARTIDTDTQYF
TGTGCCAGCAGTGCCCGGACTATAGACACAGATACGCAGTATTTT